Listed below are T cell receptor beta chains from one sample, sequenced in a study of blood T cell repertoires in COVID-19. Generated by immunoSEQ multiplex PCR, the TCRdb table keeps only in-frame clones and is missing some. The sample has 57,000 or so clones, under 85% seen once; the top ten hold roughly 20%. The sample was peripheral blood. The receptor source for this set is a woman older than 75 with active or convalescent COVID-19. Each CDR3 is given with its conserved first and last residue. Each record gives: CDR3 DNA, CDR3 protein, J gene, V gene, CDR3 length, clone size, D gene. A D gene is named only where the DNA matches it firmly. Some rows have no size entry. The others give once, few or many, or a class for an expanded clone.

TGCGCCAGCAGCTTGGCCCCTGGGGAGCTGTTTTTT	CASSLAPGELFF	TRBJ2-2	TRBV5-1	12	NA	NA
TGTGCCAGTAGCCGGGACATAAGCCTTTATGGCTACACCTTC	CASSRDISLYGYTF	TRBJ1-2	TRBV19	14	NA	NA
TGCGCCAGCAGTGTAGAGGTCGGCAACGAGCAGTACTTC	CASSVEVGNEQYF	TRBJ2-7	TRBV10-2	13	NA	NA
TGTGCCAGCACAGACCCCCAGGGGGGTTATGAAAAACTGTTTTTT	CASTDPQGGYEKLFF	TRBJ1-4	TRBV6-5	15	NA	TRBD1
TGTGCCAGCACCACCACCGGGGGTGGGTACACCGGGGAGCTGTTTTTT	CASTTTGGGYTGELFF	TRBJ2-2	TRBV19	16	NA	NA
TGTGCCAGCAGCCGGGGTTACGGAGGTGAAAAACTGTTTTTT	CASSRGYGGEKLFF	TRBJ1-4	TRBV9	14	NA	NA
TGTGCCAGTAGAAGCCGACAGGGGAACACTGAAGCTTTCTTT	CASRSRQGNTEAFF	TRBJ1-1	TRBV19	14	NA	TRBD1
TGCGCCAGCAGCTTGGACCCAGCGGGGAACCAAGAGACCCAGTACTTC	CASSLDPAGNQETQYF	TRBJ2-5	TRBV5-1	16	NA	TRBD2
TGTGCCAGCAGCCAAGGACAGGGCACATACTACGAGCAGTACTTC	CASSQGQGTYYEQYF	TRBJ2-7	TRBV3-1/TRBV3-2	15	few	TRBD1
TGTGCCAGCAGCCCCCTGGGACAGGGGCATGGAGTCCTCTACGAGCAGTACTTC	CASSPLGQGHGVLYEQYF	TRBJ2-7	TRBV7-9	18	NA	TRBD1
TGTGCCAGCAGCGGACAACAGGGTTCGGGCCAGCTGTTTTTT	CASSGQQGSGQLFF	TRBJ1-4	TRBV9	14	once	NA
TGCGCCAGCAGGGACAGGTCAGATCAGCCCCAGCATTTT	CASRDRSDQPQHF	TRBJ1-5	TRBV10-2	13	few	TRBD1
TGTGCCAGCATCCCGGGACTAGCGGGGGGATATCCGGGCAATGAGCAGTTCTTC	CASIPGLAGGYPGNEQFF	TRBJ2-1	TRBV5-5	18	NA	TRBD2
TGCAGCGTTGGAGTGACTGGGGCCAACGTCCTGACTTTC	CSVGVTGANVLTF	TRBJ2-6	TRBV29-1	13	NA	NA
TGTGCCAGCAGGTTCTCGACATCTGGAAACACCATATATTTT	CASRFSTSGNTIYF	TRBJ1-3	TRBV5-5	14	NA	NA
TGTGCCAGCAGCGTAGGAGGCGGCTCTGGAAACACCATATATTTT	CASSVGGGSGNTIYF	TRBJ1-3	TRBV9	15	NA	NA
TGTGCCAGCCTATCCCCGGGAGTGACTGAAGCTTTCTTT	CASLSPGVTEAFF	TRBJ1-1	TRBV7-3	13	NA	NA
TGTGCCAGCAGCCAAGCCCTGGGCCTGCCGCCCCTCCACTTT	CASSQALGLPPLHF	TRBJ1-6	TRBV3-1/TRBV3-2	14	NA	NA
TGTGCCATCAGCGACGGACAGGATGGGAACACTGAAGCTTTCTTT	CAISDGQDGNTEAFF	TRBJ1-1	TRBV10-3	15	once	TRBD1
TGTGCCAGCAGGTATACAGGGGGCGTAAATACTGAAGCTTTCTTT	CASRYTGGVNTEAFF	TRBJ1-1	TRBV6-5	15	NA	TRBD1
TGTGCCAGCAGTCGACAGGGATCCCAGCCCCAGCATTTT	CASSRQGSQPQHF	TRBJ1-5	TRBV6-5	13	NA	TRBD1
TGTGCCAGCAGCTTGACTTTACGGGACAGGGTGGTCGACGAGCAGTACTTC	CASSLTLRDRVVDEQYF	TRBJ2-7	TRBV5-5	17	NA	TRBD1
TGTGCCAGCAGTGGGCGGGCGGACTCCTACAATGAGCAGTTCTTC	CASSGRADSYNEQFF	TRBJ2-1	TRBV27	15	NA	NA
TGCGCCAGCAGCAGGGGAACAGGGTTTAACTATGGCTACACCTTC	CASSRGTGFNYGYTF	TRBJ1-2	TRBV5-1	15	NA	NA
TGCAGCGGCGGACAGGGGATGAGTTTGGCTTTCTTT	CSGGQGMSLAFF	TRBJ1-1	TRBV29-1	12	NA	TRBD1
TGTGCCAGCTTAAAACTGGTCGGGGAGCTGTTTTTT	CASLKLVGELFF	TRBJ2-2	TRBV2	12	NA	NA
TGCGCCAGCAGTGCGCTTCCGAGGGACACTGAAGCTTTCTTT	CASSALPRDTEAFF	TRBJ1-1	TRBV10-1	14	NA	NA
TGTGCCAGCTCACCACCTTGGGAGACAGATACGCAGTATTTT	CASSPPWETDTQYF	TRBJ2-3	TRBV18	14	NA	NA
TGTGCCAGTAGCGGGACTAGCGGGGGGTTGACAGATACGCAGTATTTT	CASSGTSGGLTDTQYF	TRBJ2-3	TRBV19	16	once	TRBD2
TGCGCCAGCAGCTTGGATTGGGACAGTGAAGCTTTCTTT	CASSLDWDSEAFF	TRBJ1-1	TRBV5-1	13	NA	TRBD1
TGTGCCAGCAGCTTAGCGCAGGCAGGTGGCTACACCTTC	CASSLAQAGGYTF	TRBJ1-2	TRBV7-9	13	NA	NA
TGTGCCAGCAGGGGACAGCCAGGCGAGCAGTACTTC	CASRGQPGEQYF	TRBJ2-7	TRBV6-5	12	NA	TRBD1
TGTGCCAGCAGTTCCGGGGTGAGCAATTCACCCCTCCACTTT	CASSSGVSNSPLHF	TRBJ1-6	TRBV6-5	14	NA	NA
TGTGCCAGCAGCTCCTCCGGGTATGGAACAGATACGCAGTATTTT	CASSSSGYGTDTQYF	TRBJ2-3	TRBV7-9	15	NA	NA
TGTGCCAGCACCCTTCGGAATCCGGGGGAGAGCACAGATACGCAGTATTTT	CASTLRNPGESTDTQYF	TRBJ2-3	TRBV3-1/TRBV3-2	17	NA	NA
TGTGCCAGCAGAAGAGGGGGCTCAGACTATGGCTACACCTTC	CASRRGGSDYGYTF	TRBJ1-2	TRBV4-2	14	NA	TRBD1
TGTGCCAGCAGTGAGGAGGGCGGTTCATCCTACGAGCAGTACTTC	CASSEEGGSSYEQYF	TRBJ2-7	TRBV25-1	15	NA	NA
TGTGCCAGCAGGGTTGACAGGGCGGGCACTGAAGCTTTCTTT	CASRVDRAGTEAFF	TRBJ1-1	TRBV6-5	14	NA	TRBD1
TGTGCCAGCAGCCAAGATCCGGCTAGCAGACAGACCCAGTACTTC	CASSQDPASRQTQYF	TRBJ2-5	TRBV4-2	15	NA	NA
TGTGCCAGTACCCCGCAAGGACAGGGCCCCTACGAGCAGTACTTC	CASTPQGQGPYEQYF	TRBJ2-7	TRBV19	15	once	TRBD1
TGTGCCAGCAGTTACTCGGGGGGGCTCGGGGAAAAACTGTTTTTT	CASSYSGGLGEKLFF	TRBJ1-4	TRBV6-6	15	NA	NA
TGTGCCAGCAGTTTCCGACCGAGTCCGCGGGCTTTCTTT	CASSFRPSPRAFF	TRBJ1-1	TRBV28	13	NA	NA
TGTGCCAGCAGCTTGGACAGTGTCGGAAACACCATATATTTT	CASSLDSVGNTIYF	TRBJ1-3	TRBV5-4	14	NA	NA
TGTGCCAGCAGCAAAACACGTAACTCTGGAAACACCATATATTTT	CASSKTRNSGNTIYF	TRBJ1-3	TRBV14	15	NA	NA
TGTGCCAGCACAAGGACAGGGGCTACAGGAAACACCATATATTTT	CASTRTGATGNTIYF	TRBJ1-3	TRBV7-2	15	NA	TRBD1
TGTGCCAGCTCACCGACTGCAGGGGACTACTCTGGAAACACCATATATTTT	CASSPTAGDYSGNTIYF	TRBJ1-3	TRBV18	17	NA	NA
TGTGCCAGCGCGCAGGGGGTAGGCACAGATACGCAGTATTTT	CASAQGVGTDTQYF	TRBJ2-3	TRBV9	14	NA	TRBD1
TGTGCCAGCAGCGGACAGGGTAGCAATCAGCCCCAGCATTTT	CASSGQGSNQPQHF	TRBJ1-5	TRBV9	14	NA	TRBD1
TGTGCCAGCAGCTTGAGTAACAATCAGCCCCAGCATTTT	CASSLSNNQPQHF	TRBJ1-5	TRBV28	13	once	NA
TGTGCCAGCAGCTTAGTCTGGCAGGGGTCCTACGAGCAGTACTTC	CASSLVWQGSYEQYF	TRBJ2-7	TRBV7-2	15	NA	NA
TGTGCCAGCTGGGACAGGACTAATGAAAAACTGTTTTTT	CASWDRTNEKLFF	TRBJ1-4	TRBV19	13	NA	TRBD1
TGTGCCAGCAGCCAAGTCTTTCGGGGGGACACTGAAGCTTTCTTT	CASSQVFRGDTEAFF	TRBJ1-1	TRBV3-1/TRBV3-2	15	NA	NA
TGTGCCAGCAGCTTAGGGACTTTGAACACTGAAGCTTTCTTT	CASSLGTLNTEAFF	TRBJ1-1	TRBV11-2	14	NA	NA
TGTGCCAGCAGCTTAGGGCAGGGAAACACCGGGGAGCTGTTTTTT	CASSLGQGNTGELFF	TRBJ2-2	TRBV11-3	15	NA	NA
TGTGCTAGTGGTTTGGGAAGCGGGGGGGCAACAGATACGCAGTATTTT	CASGLGSGGATDTQYF	TRBJ2-3	TRBV12-5	16	NA	TRBD2
TGTGCCAGCAGCCTCACTAAAGAGACCCAGTACTTC	CASSLTKETQYF	TRBJ2-5	TRBV3-1/TRBV3-2	12	NA	NA
TGCGCCAGCAGTGAAGGCGGGGGGGCGGGCACCGGGGAGCTGTTTTTT	CASSEGGGAGTGELFF	TRBJ2-2	TRBV10-2	16	NA	TRBD2
TGCGCCAGCAGCTTGGCTTATTCCGGGACAGGGGACTATGGCTACACCTTC	CASSLAYSGTGDYGYTF	TRBJ1-2	TRBV5-1	17	NA	TRBD1
TGCGCCAGCAGCCCCCGGACAGGGTCAGAGACCCAGTACTTC	CASSPRTGSETQYF	TRBJ2-5	TRBV5-1	14	NA	TRBD1
TGTGCCAGCAGCTCGGGACTCACCAATCAGCCCCAGCATTTT	CASSSGLTNQPQHF	TRBJ1-5	TRBV7-2	14	NA	NA